The TCR beta chain described here comes from a study of blood T cell repertoires in COVID-19. Study background: Sources were T cells, B-cell-depleted T cells, or PBMCs; the material itself was cDNA or gDNA.

Assay used: immunoSEQ multiplex PCR; TCRdb lists only in-frame clones, some missing. Of around 290,000 clones in the sample, approximately 91% were seen once. CDR1 is SGHVS and CDR2 is FNYEAQ in the germline V gene. V trimming: 1 base; J trimming: 6 bases; junction bases outside the gene matches: 5. CDR3 length: 16 residues. The V call is TRBV7-6, the J call TRBJ1-5, with TRBD1 identical over 11 bases. Sequenced material: peripheral blood. The sequence came from a woman aged 30 to 39 with COVID-19, enrolled during active disease. CDR3 amino acids: CASSLGGQGGRQPQHF. For the CDR3, the DNA is TGTGCCAGCAGCTTAGGGGGACAGGGGGGACGTCAGCCCCAGCATTTT.